Described below is a single T cell receptor (beta chain) sequence and its context. Its antigen is not known. The data stem from a study of graft-versus-host responses after intestinal transplantation. The protocol was immunoSEQ multiplex PCR, while the TCRdb copy is restricted to in-frame clones and leaves out a portion. Found here are roughly 75,000 clones, roughly 91% of them singletons; the top ten hold 0.1%. V lost 3 bases to trimming and J lost 4 bases; unmatched junction nucleotides: 14. This CDR3 is 17 amino acids long. Per the germline V gene, CDR1 is LNHDA and CDR2 is SQIVND (reference sequence).

This TCR derives from a human donor who received an intestinal transplant. The J gene is TRBJ1-1, the V gene TRBV19; the match to TRBD1 covers 7 bases. Specimen: unstimulated CD4+ T cells sorted from spleen or lymph node cells, collected before intestinal transplant. CDR3: CASSIFLTGVRATEAFF. The CDR3 nucleotides are TGTGCCAGTAGTATTTTTCTAACAGGGGTTAGGGCCACTGAAGCTTTCTTT.